The clone carrying this T cell receptor (beta chain) has a count of ten or more. Its target is unknown. This specimen comes from a study of identical twins. Overall study findings and caveats: Beta out-of-frame sequences showed weaker excess twin sharing.

Germline V lookup: CDR1 WSHSY, CDR2 SAAADI. This CDR3 has 13 residues. V was cut by 3 bases and J by 2 bases, with 2 bases left in between. Each CDR3 protein gets one entry after TCRdb re-called the 5' RACE reads with MiXCR. The profile shows some 500,000 distinct CDR3 sequences, about 20% of them singletons. These data also featured in a second study, about T cells expressing NK-cell markers. That publication notes: Several donors likewise had their CD3+CD56-NKG2C+ fraction led by these clonotypes.

The sample comprised CD4+ T cells sorted from blood. The chain carries TRBV10-2 and TRBJ2-6, with D uncertain. The sequence came from a woman aged 18-29 years in good health. CDR3 in DNA: TGCGCCAGCAGTGAAGCTGGGGCCAACGTCCTGACTTTC. It yields the protein CASSEAGANVLTF.